The rows below give T cell receptor beta chains drawn from one sample of a study of cytomegalovirus exposure and HLA in healthy donors. Sequenced by immunoSEQ multiplex PCR; TCRdb stores in-frame clones only, minus some. The sample lists 80,000 to 100,000 clones, around 70% seen once, with approximately 20% in the top ten. Sequencing was performed on PBMCs. These receptors were taken from a man aged 30 to 45 in good health and CMV-seropositive. Each CDR3 is given with its conserved first and last residue. The D gene is left open where the match is weak. Rows may omit the clone size; those that give it use once, few, many or a size class.

j_gene	abundance	d_gene	v_gene	CDR3aa	CDR3nt
TRBJ2-3	-	-	TRBV7-6	CASSLTRAYTDTQYF	TGTGCCAGCAGCTTAACTAGAGCGTACACAGATACGCAGTATTTT
TRBJ1-4	-	TRBD1	TRBV18	CASSPIGQGLNEKLFF	TGTGCCAGCTCACCAATCGGACAGGGCCTTAATGAAAAACTGTTTTTT
TRBJ2-3	-	-	TRBV5-1	CASSYGGPQRAQYF	TGCGCCAGCAGCTACGGAGGGCCTCAGAGGGCGCAGTATTTT
TRBJ1-6	-	TRBD1	TRBV11-2	CASSSGDRGSNSPLHF	TGTGCCAGCAGCTCGGGGGACAGGGGTAGTAATTCACCCCTCCACTTT
TRBJ2-7	-	TRBD2	TRBV7-2	CASSLDGTRWEQYF	TGTGCCAGCAGCTTAGACGGGACTAGGTGGGAGCAGTACTTC
TRBJ1-5	-	-	TRBV19	CAAEDSLYSNQPQHF	TGTGCCGCCGAGGACAGTCTATATAGCAATCAGCCCCAGCATTTT
TRBJ2-2	-	TRBD2	TRBV10-1	CASRKLAGGPGELFF	TGCGCCAGCAGGAAACTAGCGGGGGGTCCCGGGGAGCTGTTTTTT
TRBJ1-2	-	TRBD1	TRBV2	CASSEERTGYGYTF	TGTGCCAGCAGTGAAGAGCGGACAGGCTATGGCTACACCTTC
TRBJ1-4	few	-	TRBV18	CASSPGAPDEKLFF	TGTGCCAGCTCACCGGGGGCGCCCGATGAAAAACTGTTTTTT
TRBJ2-7	-	TRBD1	TRBV7-2	CASSWDSYEQYF	TGTGCCAGCAGCTGGGACAGTTACGAGCAGTACTTC
TRBJ2-7	-	TRBD2	TRBV7-9	CASSLVSGLAAQYF	TGTGCCAGCAGCTTAGTCTCCGGTCTAGCGGCGCAGTACTTC
TRBJ1-5	-	TRBD1	TRBV6-1	CASSPLAGGDQPQHF	TGTGCCAGCAGTCCCTTGGCAGGGGGCGATCAGCCCCAGCATTTT
TRBJ1-5	-	TRBD1	TRBV2	CASSKDRVSNQPQHF	TGTGCCAGCAGTAAAGACAGGGTAAGCAATCAGCCCCAGCATTTT
TRBJ1-5	once	TRBD1	TRBV6-5	CASVWDREEQPQHF	TGTGCCAGTGTCTGGGACAGGGAGGAACAGCCCCAGCATTTT
TRBJ2-2	-	TRBD1	TRBV4-1	CASRTGGGNTGELFF	TGCGCCAGCAGGACAGGGGGTGGGAACACCGGGGAGCTGTTTTTT
TRBJ1-5	-	-	TRBV6-5	CATGGVQQPQNF	TGTGCCACCGGGGGGGTGCAACAGCCCCAGAATTTT
TRBJ1-5	few	-	TRBV19	CASSISGGGNQPQHF	TGTGCCAGTAGTATATCAGGAGGCGGCAATCAGCCCCAGCATTTT
TRBJ1-5	-	-	TRBV7-3	CASSLSPQGSQPQHF	TGTGCCAGCAGCTTAAGTCCGCAGGGGTCTCAGCCCCAGCATTTT
TRBJ1-5	-	-	TRBV6-5	CASGPLGDQPQHF	TGTGCCAGCGGGCCCTTAGGTGATCAGCCCCAGCATTTT
TRBJ1-6	few	-	TRBV4-2	CASSQVTADNSPLHF	TGTGCCAGCAGCCAAGTAACAGCCGATAATTCACCCCTCCACTTT
TRBJ1-5	-	-	TRBV30	CAWSVQSNQPQHF	TGTGCCTGGAGTGTACAATCGAATCAGCCCCAGCATTTT
TRBJ1-6	-	TRBD1	TRBV5-4	CASSTGQGSSNSPLHF	TGTGCCAGCAGCACGGGACAGGGAAGTTCTAATTCACCCCTCCACTTT
TRBJ1-2	-	TRBD1	TRBV4-1	CASSQPGQDYGYTF	TGCGCCAGCAGCCAACCGGGACAGGACTATGGCTACACCTTC
TRBJ2-5	-	TRBD2	TRBV5-4	CASSLLSGGAGETQYF	TGTGCCAGCAGCTTGTTGTCCGGGGGGGCCGGGGAGACCCAGTACTTC
TRBJ1-5	once	-	TRBV7-2	CASSLKSDSINQPQHF	TGTGCCAGCAGCTTGAAAAGTGACAGCATCAATCAGCCCCAGCATTTT
TRBJ1-1	few	-	TRBV30	CASLRPTNTEAFF	TGTGCCTCTCTACGTCCGACTAACACTGAAGCTTTCTTT
TRBJ1-5	-	TRBD1	TRBV19	CASSTGTDLYSNQPQHF	TGTGCCAGTAGTACCGGGACAGACCTCTATAGCAATCAGCCCCAGCATTTT
TRBJ1-2	-	-	TRBV27	CASSPSYTRRGGNGYTF	TGTGCCAGCAGTCCAAGCTATACCCGGAGAGGAGGGAATGGCTACACCTTC
TRBJ1-1	-	-	TRBV2	CASSEGANMNTEAFF	TGTGCCAGCAGTGAAGGAGCGAACATGAACACTGAAGCTTTCTTT
TRBJ2-7	-	TRBD1	TRBV4-1	CASSYRTGTGGPYEQYF	TGCGCCAGCAGCTATCGGACCGGGACAGGGGGCCCCTACGAGCAGTACTTC
TRBJ1-5	-	TRBD1	TRBV19	CASQGQGNQPQHF	TGTGCCAGTCAGGGACAGGGCAATCAGCCCCAGCATTTT
TRBJ2-7	-	TRBD2	TRBV28	CASSVAGSYTSSYEQYF	TGTGCCAGCAGCGTAGCGGGATCGTACACCTCCTCCTACGAGCAGTACTTC
TRBJ1-1	-	TRBD1	TRBV6-6	CASSYPTGTPEAFF	TGTGCCAGCAGTTACCCGACAGGGACCCCTGAAGCTTTCTTT
TRBJ1-5	-	TRBD1	TRBV7-2	CASSWDSGNQPQHF	TGTGCCAGCAGTTGGGACAGTGGGAATCAGCCCCAGCATTTT
TRBJ2-1	few	-	TRBV7-3	CASSLTGSYNEQFF	TGTGCCAGCAGCTTAACGGGCAGCTACAATGAGCAGTTCTTC
TRBJ1-2	-	-	TRBV6-6	CASSEGNGYTF	TGTGCCAGCTCGGAGGGGAATGGCTACACCTTC
TRBJ1-1	-	-	TRBV5-5	CASSLFSKNTEAFF	TGTGCCAGCAGCTTGTTCAGTAAGAACACTGAAGCTTTCTTT
TRBJ1-1	-	-	TRBV27	CASSLSTTGNTEAFF	TGTGCCAGCAGTTTATCGACGACTGGGAACACTGAAGCTTTCTTT
TRBJ2-1	-	TRBD1	TRBV7-9	CASSLAIIGTGVHEQFF	TGTGCCAGCAGCTTAGCTATCATCGGGACAGGGGTGCATGAGCAGTTCTTC
TRBJ1-5	-	TRBD1	TRBV27	CASSPWTGILTNQPQHF	TGTGCCAGCAGTCCGTGGACAGGAATCTTAACCAATCAGCCCCAGCATTTT
TRBJ1-4	-	-	TRBV11-2	CASSLEAASYEKLFF	TGTGCCAGCAGCTTGGAGGCAGCTAGTTATGAAAAACTGTTTTTT
TRBJ1-4	-	-	TRBV6-5	CASSYLGGEKLFF	TGTGCCAGCAGTTACTTGGGAGGTGAAAAACTGTTTTTT
TRBJ2-3	once	TRBD1	TRBV30	CAWSADRGSADTQYF	TGTGCCTGGAGTGCGGACAGGGGGAGTGCAGATACGCAGTATTTT
TRBJ2-7	-	-	TRBV6-1	CASSEGGLHEQYF	TGTGCCAGCAGTGAAGGGGGCTTACACGAGCAGTACTTC
TRBJ1-5	-	-	TRBV29-1	CSVGGPLGQPQHF	TGCAGCGTTGGGGGGCCATTGGGACAGCCCCAGCATTTT
TRBJ2-7	-	TRBD1	TRBV30	CAWSVGGQDYEQYF	TGTGCCTGGAGTGTAGGGGGACAGGACTACGAGCAGTACTTC
TRBJ2-5	-	-	TRBV29-1	CSAERETQYF	TGCAGCGCCGAGAGAGAGACCCAGTACTTC
TRBJ2-5	-	TRBD2	TRBV6-6	CASRNAASGGWETQYF	TGTGCCAGCAGAAACGCGGCTAGCGGGGGATGGGAGACCCAGTACTTC
TRBJ2-1	-	-	TRBV6-6	CASDRGSSYNEQFF	TGTGCCAGCGATAGGGGGTCCTCCTACAATGAGCAGTTCTTC
TRBJ2-7	once	TRBD1	TRBV4-1	CASSQFPGQSYEQYF	TGCGCCAGCAGCCAATTTCCGGGACAGTCCTACGAGCAGTACTTC
TRBJ2-7	-	-	TRBV5-1	CASSPRALEQYF	TGCGCCAGCAGCCCGAGGGCCCTCGAGCAGTACTTC
TRBJ2-1	-	-	TRBV7-3	CASSLTEANEQFF	TGTGCCAGCAGCTTAACTGAGGCCAATGAGCAGTTCTTC
TRBJ2-5	-	-	TRBV28	CASETGLKETQYF	TGTGCCAGCGAAACGGGACTTAAGGAGACCCAGTACTTC
TRBJ2-3	few	-	TRBV6-6	CASYPPGATDTQYF	TGTGCCAGCTACCCCCCGGGAGCCACAGATACGCAGTATTTT
TRBJ2-7	-	TRBD2	TRBV7-9	CASSQSRGGRATYEQYF	TGTGCCAGCAGTCAATCCCGGGGGGGCAGGGCGACCTACGAGCAGTACTTC
TRBJ1-1	many	-	TRBV18	CASSETENTEAFF	TGTGCCAGCTCCGAGACAGAAAACACTGAAGCTTTCTTT
TRBJ2-7	-	TRBD2	TRBV5-6	CASSLTVAGVNYEQYF	TGTGCCAGCAGTCTAACTGTAGCGGGAGTCAACTACGAGCAGTACTTC
TRBJ1-1	few	-	TRBV5-1	CASSLSRENTEAFF	TGCGCCAGCAGCTTGAGCAGGGAGAACACTGAAGCTTTCTTT
TRBJ2-5	-	TRBD1	TRBV19	CASSYSGTGYQETQYF	TGTGCCAGTAGTTATTCCGGGACAGGGTACCAAGAGACCCAGTACTTC
TRBJ1-1	-	TRBD1	TRBV4-1	CASSQAGDRANTEAFF	TGCGCCAGCAGCCAAGCTGGGGACAGGGCGAACACTGAAGCTTTCTTT